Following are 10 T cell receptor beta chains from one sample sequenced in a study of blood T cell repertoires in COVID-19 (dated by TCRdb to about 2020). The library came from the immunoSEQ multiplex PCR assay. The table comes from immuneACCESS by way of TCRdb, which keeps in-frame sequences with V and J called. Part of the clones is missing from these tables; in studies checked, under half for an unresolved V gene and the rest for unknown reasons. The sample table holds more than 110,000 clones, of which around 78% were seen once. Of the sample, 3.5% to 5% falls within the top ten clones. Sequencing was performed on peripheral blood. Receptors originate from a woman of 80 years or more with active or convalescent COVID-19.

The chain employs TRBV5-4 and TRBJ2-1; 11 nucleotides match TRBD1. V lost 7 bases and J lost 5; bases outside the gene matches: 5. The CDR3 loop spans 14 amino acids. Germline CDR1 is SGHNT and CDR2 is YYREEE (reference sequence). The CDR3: CASRGTGGDNEQFF. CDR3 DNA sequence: TGTGCCAGCCGTGGGACAGGGGGGGACAATGAGCAGTTCTTC.

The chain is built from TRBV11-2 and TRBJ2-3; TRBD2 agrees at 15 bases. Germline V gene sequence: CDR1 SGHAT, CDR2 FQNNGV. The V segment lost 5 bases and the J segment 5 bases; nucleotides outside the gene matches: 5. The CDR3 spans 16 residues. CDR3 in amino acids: CASSTGLAGGGDTQYF. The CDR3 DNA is TGTGCCAGCAGCACAGGACTAGCGGGGGGGGGAGATACGCAGTATTTT.

CDR3 nucleotides: TGTGCCTGTGGGGGACAGCTTAATGAAAAACTGTTTTTT. The encoded protein is CACGGQLNEKLFF. The chain combines TRBV30 with TRBJ1-4; 7 positions agree with TRBD1. This CDR3 is 13 amino acids long. Germline values: CDR1 GTSNPN, CDR2 SVGIG (reference sequence). V dropped 6 bases and J dropped 4; count of bases not matched to a gene: 5.

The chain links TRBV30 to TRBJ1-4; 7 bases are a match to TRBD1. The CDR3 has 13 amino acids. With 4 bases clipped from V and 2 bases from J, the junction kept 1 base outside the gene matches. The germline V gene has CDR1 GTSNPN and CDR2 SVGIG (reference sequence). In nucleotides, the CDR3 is TGTGCCTGGAAACAGGGGACTAATGAAAAACTGTTTTTT. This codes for CAWKQGTNEKLFF.

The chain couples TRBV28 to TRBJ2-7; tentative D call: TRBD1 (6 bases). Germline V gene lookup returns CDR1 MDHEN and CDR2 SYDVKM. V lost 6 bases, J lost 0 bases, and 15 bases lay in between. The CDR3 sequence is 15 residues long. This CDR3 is CASRSRQVSSYEQYF. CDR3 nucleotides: TGTGCCAGCAGAAGTCGACAGGTTAGCTCCTACGAGCAGTACTTC. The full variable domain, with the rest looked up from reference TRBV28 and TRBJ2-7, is DVKVTQSSRYLVKRTGEKVFLECVQDMDHENMFWYRQDPGLGLRLIYFSYDVKMKEKGDIPEGYSVSREKKERFSLILESASTNQTSMYLCASRSRQVSSYEQYFGPGTRLTVT.

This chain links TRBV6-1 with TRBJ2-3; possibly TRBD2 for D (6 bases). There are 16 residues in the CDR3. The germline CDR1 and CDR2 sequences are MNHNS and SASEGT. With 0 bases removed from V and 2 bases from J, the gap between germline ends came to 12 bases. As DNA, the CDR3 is TGTGCCAGCAGTGAAGCATTTGGGGGGTTCACAGATACGCAGTATTTT. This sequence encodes CASSEAFGGFTDTQYF.

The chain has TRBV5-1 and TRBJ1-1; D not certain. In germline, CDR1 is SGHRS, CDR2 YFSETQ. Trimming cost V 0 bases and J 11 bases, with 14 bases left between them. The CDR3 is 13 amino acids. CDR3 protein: CASSLETPPGAFF. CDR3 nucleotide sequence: TGCGCCAGCAGCTTGGAGACCCCACCGGGGGCTTTCTTT. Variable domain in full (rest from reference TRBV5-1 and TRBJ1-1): KAGVTQTPRYLIKTRGQQVTLSCSPISGHRSVSWYQQTPGQGLQFLFEYFSETQRNKGNFPGRFSGRQFSNSRSEMNVSTLELGDSALYLCASSLETPPGAFFGQGTRLTVV.

CDR3 sequence reads: CASSTRSTGSYGYTF. In DNA, the CDR3 is TGTGCCAGCAGTACCCGGTCGACAGGATCGTATGGCTACACCTTC. This chain connects TRBV28 to TRBJ1-2; TRBD1 might be the D (6 bases). The V and J ends lost 5 bases and 5 bases respectively, with 18 bases between them. The CDR3 consists of 15 residues. The germline CDR1 and CDR2 sequences are MDHEN and SYDVKM.

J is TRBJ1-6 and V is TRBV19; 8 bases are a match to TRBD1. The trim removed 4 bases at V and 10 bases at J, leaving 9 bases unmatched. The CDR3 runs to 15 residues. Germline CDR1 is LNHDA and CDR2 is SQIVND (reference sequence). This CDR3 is CASSTTGAGTSPLHF. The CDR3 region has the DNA TGTGCCAGTAGTACGACAGGGGCGGGTACATCACCCCTCCACTTT.

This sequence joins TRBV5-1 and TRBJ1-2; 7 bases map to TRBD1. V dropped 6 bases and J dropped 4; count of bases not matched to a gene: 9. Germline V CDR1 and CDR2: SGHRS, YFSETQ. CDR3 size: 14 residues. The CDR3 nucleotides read TGCGCCAGCAATTTGTATGCAGGGGGCTATGGCTACACCTTC. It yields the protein CASNLYAGGYGYTF.